Shown below are 18 T cell receptor beta chains from a single sample sequenced in a study of blood T cell repertoires in COVID-19. TCRdb's copy holds only in-frame clones and misses some; the assay was immunoSEQ multiplex PCR. Of roughly 670,000 clones in the sample, around 90% were seen once. Sequencing was done on a sample of peripheral blood. All receptors come from a woman younger than 35 with acute or convalescent COVID-19.

The chain has TRBV10-3 and TRBJ2-7; maybe TRBD2 (5 bases). Germline V gives CDR1 ENHRY, CDR2 SYGVKD. Trimming stripped 2 bases from V and 4 bases from J, with 9 bases between. There are 13 residues in the CDR3. The chain's CDR3 is CAISESRGYEQYF. The CDR3 nucleotides read TGTGCCATCAGTGAGAGTCGAGGGTACGAGCAGTACTTC.

V is TRBV4-1 and J is TRBJ1-5, with D possibly being TRBD1 (5 bases). There are 15 residues in the CDR3. Germline lookup yields CDR1 MGHRA and CDR2 YSYEKL. Trimming took 4 bases from V and 6 from J, leaving 16 bases between them. CDR3 loop: CASSPVGGMGQPQHF. In DNA, the CDR3 is TGCGCCAGCAGCCCCGTGGGGGGTATGGGTCAGCCCCAGCATTTT.

The chain couples TRBV5-6 to TRBJ2-7, with 7 bases lining up with TRBD1. Per germline, CDR1 SGHDT and CDR2 YYEEEE. After removal of 0 bases from V and 2 bases from J, the junction contained 14 bases not matched to a gene. CDR3 size: 18 residues. CDR3 coding DNA: TGTGCCAGCAGCTTGGGGGGGACAGCCAACTCGTGGACCTACGAGCAGTACTTC. It translates to CASSLGGTANSWTYEQYF.

This CDR3 reads CASSPREGGGETQYF. Here the CDR3 DNA reads TGTGCCAGCAGTCCGAGGGAAGGGGGCGGAGAGACCCAGTACTTC. The rearrangement joins TRBV27 to TRBJ2-5; 7 bases align to TRBD1. The CDR3 is 15 residues long. Germline assignment: CDR1 MNHEY and CDR2 SMNVEV (reference sequence). The V segment lost 5 bases and the J segment 4 bases; nucleotides outside the gene matches: 10.

The genes are TRBV4-2 and TRBJ1-1; D is unresolved. Germline V gene sequence: CDR1 LGHNA, CDR2 YNFKEQ. This CDR3 region has 14 residues. The ends were cut back, 1 base at V and 3 bases at J, with 9 bases in the middle. The CDR3 protein is CASSQGEFDTEAFF. CDR3 in DNA: TGTGCCAGCAGCCAAGGGGAGTTTGACACTGAAGCTTTCTTT.

There are a few counts of this clone. The chain links TRBV4-2 to TRBJ1-2; 10 nucleotides align to TRBD1. Trimming at V came to 1 base and at J to 7 bases, leaving 9 bases not matched to a gene. Germline-derived CDR1 and CDR2 are LGHNA and YNFKEQ. There are 16 residues in the CDR3. The CDR3 spells CASSQGEGTGVGGYTF. The CDR3 DNA reads TGTGCCAGCAGCCAAGGGGAAGGGACAGGGGTTGGTGGCTACACCTTC.

The chain recombines TRBV21-1 with TRBJ2-1; the table gives TRBD2 as D, unverified against the DNA. TRBV21-1 is reported as a pseudogene. This CDR3 spans 17 amino acids. The CDR3 here is CASSKVFSLFSYNEQFF. Written as DNA, the CDR3 is TGTGCCAGCAGCAAAGTCTTCTCCCTCTTTTCCTACAATGAGCAGTTCTTC.

The gene calls are TRBV2 and TRBJ1-5; tentative D call: TRBD1 (5 bases). V shed 4 bases and J shed 5 bases, with 9 bases lying between them. CDR3 length: 13 amino acids. Germline assignment: CDR1 SNHLY and CDR2 FYNNEI. The CDR3 nucleotides are TGTGCCAGCAGTGCCGGGGGGGATCAGCCCCAGCATTTT. This encodes CASSAGGDQPQHF.

The CDR3 region is CASSLVRQGGYTF. Here the CDR3 DNA reads TGTGCCAGCAGCTTGGTTCGGCAGGGGGGCTACACCTTC. The chain couples TRBV5-6 to TRBJ1-2, with D possibly matching TRBD1 (6 bases). Germline-derived CDR1 and CDR2 are SGHDT and YYEEEE. V lost 0 bases to trimming and J lost 8 bases, with 11 bases between them. The CDR3 has 13 residues.

The V call is TRBV27, the J call TRBJ2-1, with TRBD1 identical over 7 bases. The CDR3 has 11 amino acids. Germline values: CDR1 MNHEY, CDR2 SMNVEV (reference sequence). Germline trimming cut 4 bases from V and 12 bases from J; bases unmatched to any gene: 3. CDR3 in amino acids: CASSSTGMQFF. For the CDR3, the DNA is TGTGCCAGCAGTTCGACAGGGATGCAGTTCTTC.

J is TRBJ1-2 and V is TRBV7-2; 8 positions agree with TRBD1. CDR3 length: 15 residues. Germline-derived CDR1 and CDR2 are SGHTA and FQGNSA. The J segment lost 5 bases and the V segment lost 4 bases, leaving 9 bases of the junction unmatched. Here the CDR3 DNA reads TGTGCCAGCAGCTCCCTAACAGGGGGTAGGTATGGCTACACCTTC. Translation gives CASSSLTGGRYGYTF.

The chain combines TRBV5-1 with TRBJ2-5; 8 bases agree with TRBD1. The CDR3 is 14 amino acids. With 2 bases clipped from V and 4 bases from J, the junction kept 4 bases outside the gene matches. Germline V gene lookup returns CDR1 SGHRS and CDR2 YFSETQ. CDR3 in amino acids: CASSFPDRAETQYF. In DNA form, the CDR3 reads TGCGCCAGCAGCTTCCCGGACAGGGCAGAGACCCAGTACTTC.

A few counts support this clone. V gene TRBV6-2 or TRBV6-3 combines with J gene TRBJ2-1; possible D gene TRBD1, 5 bases. Trimming cost V 2 bases and J 7 bases, with 9 bases left between them. CDR3 length: 13 amino acids. Germline V lookup: CDR1 MNHEY, CDR2 SVGEGT. The CDR3 loop reads CASSYTRQNEQFF. For the CDR3, the DNA is TGTGCCAGCAGTTACACAAGACAGAATGAGCAGTTCTTC.

The chain uses TRBV3-1 (or the pseudogene TRBV3-2) and TRBJ1-1; D is perhaps TRBD1 (5 bases). The ends were cut back, 4 bases at V and 2 bases at J, with 14 bases in the middle. The CDR3 runs to 15 residues. Germline V gene data show CDR1 as LGHDT and CDR2 as YNNKEL (reference sequence). CDR3 nucleotides: TGTGCCAGCAGCCGCGGGGCAGAGAGTAACACTGAAGCTTTCTTT. It codes for CASSRGAESNTEAFF.

This sequence joins TRBV29-1 and TRBJ2-5, with D perhaps TRBD1 (6 bases). This CDR3 is 14 amino acids long. The germline gives CDR1 SQVTM, CDR2 ANQGSEA. V was clipped by 4 bases and J by 2 bases, with 14 bases between them. The chain's CDR3 is CSVVPTGRQETQYF. The CDR3 coding sequence is TGCAGCGTTGTCCCGACAGGCAGACAAGAGACCCAGTACTTC.

This chain joins TRBV7-9 and TRBJ2-3; D is undetermined. This CDR3 region has 13 residues. Germline V CDR1 and CDR2: SEHNR, FQNEAQ (reference sequence). V was trimmed by 2 bases and J by 6 bases, leaving 9 bases between them. The CDR3 here is CASSLPSPDTQYF. CDR3 coding DNA: TGTGCCAGCAGCTTACCCTCTCCCGATACGCAGTATTTT.

The chain recombines TRBV5-1 with TRBJ2-1; 11 bases agree with TRBD2. The CDR3 is made up of 18 amino acids. Germline trimming cut 0 bases from V and 4 bases from J; bases unmatched to any gene: 9. CDR1 is SGHRS, CDR2 YFSETQ, per germline. The CDR3 nucleotides are TGCGCCAGCAGCTTGGCTGCTAGCGGGGGGTCCTTATACAATGAGCAGTTCTTC. Its translation is CASSLAASGGSLYNEQFF.

J is TRBJ2-3 and V is TRBV15; possibly TRBD1 for D (6 bases). CDR1 is LNHNV, CDR2 YYDKDF, per germline (reference sequence). V was shortened by 1 base and J by 1 base, with 12 bases between the two germline ends. The CDR3 has 16 amino acids. CDR3 in DNA: TGTGCCACCAGCAGAGTGTTGGGGGCGGGCACAGATACGCAGTATTTT. Protein sequence: CATSRVLGAGTDTQYF.